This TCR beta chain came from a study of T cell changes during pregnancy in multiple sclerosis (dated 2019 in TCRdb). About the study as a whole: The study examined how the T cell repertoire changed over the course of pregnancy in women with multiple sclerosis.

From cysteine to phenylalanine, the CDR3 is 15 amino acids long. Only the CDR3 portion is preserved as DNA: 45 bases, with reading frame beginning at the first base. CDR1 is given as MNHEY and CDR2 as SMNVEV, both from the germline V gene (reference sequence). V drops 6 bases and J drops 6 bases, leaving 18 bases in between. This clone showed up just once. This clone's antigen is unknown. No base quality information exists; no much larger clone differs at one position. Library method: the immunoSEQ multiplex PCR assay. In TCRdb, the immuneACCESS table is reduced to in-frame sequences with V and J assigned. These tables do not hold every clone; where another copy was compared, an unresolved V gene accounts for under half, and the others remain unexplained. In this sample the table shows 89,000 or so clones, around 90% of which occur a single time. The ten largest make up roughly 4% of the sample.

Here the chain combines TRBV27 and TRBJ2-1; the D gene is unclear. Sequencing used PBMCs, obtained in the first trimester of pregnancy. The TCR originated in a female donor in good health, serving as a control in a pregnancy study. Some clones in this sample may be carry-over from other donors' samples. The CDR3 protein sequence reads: CASRIRHVPGNEQFF. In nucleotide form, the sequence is TGTGCCAGCAGGATTAGACACGTCCCTGGCAATGAGCAGTTCTTC.